Listed below are T cell receptor beta chains from one sample, sequenced in a study of response to subunit inactivated influenza vaccine. From the RT-PCR reads, TCRdb called clonotypes with MiXCR, one entry per CDR3 protein. The table records about 650,000 distinct CDR3 sequences, 15% to 17% of them present only once. The starting material was PBMCs from blood, obtained 11 to 12 days after vaccination. These receptors were collected from a man aged 50-59 years who received an inactivated influenza vaccine. Each CDR3 is given with its conserved first and last residue. The order of the fields is D gene, clone size, V gene, J gene, CDR3 DNA, CDR3 protein. A D gene is named only where the DNA matches it firmly. Clone sizes are given selectively: once, few, many, or a class where the clone is expanded.

d_call: .
clone_size: .
v_call: TRBV5-6
j_call: TRBJ2-5
cdr3_nt: TGTGCCAGCGCGAGGCCTACCGGGGCGCTTGGGACGACCCAGTACTTC
cdr3_aa: CASARPTGALGTTQYF

d_call: .
clone_size: few
v_call: TRBV28
j_call: TRBJ2-2
cdr3_nt: TGTGCCAGCAGTTTCTACAGGGATTCCGGGGAGCTGTTTTTT
cdr3_aa: CASSFYRDSGELFF

d_call: .
clone_size: .
v_call: TRBV6-1
j_call: TRBJ2-2
cdr3_nt: TGTGCCAGCTCCGCGGAGCGCCGGGGCACCGGGGAGCTGTTTTTT
cdr3_aa: CASSAERRGTGELFF

d_call: .
clone_size: .
v_call: TRBV6-2/TRBV6-3
j_call: TRBJ2-7
cdr3_nt: TGTGCCAGCAGTTACTCGACCCTAGCGTCCTACGAGCAGTACTTC
cdr3_aa: CASSYSTLASYEQYF

d_call: .
clone_size: few
v_call: TRBV20-1
j_call: TRBJ2-7
cdr3_nt: TGCAGTGCCAATAGCGGTACCTCCTACGAGCAGTACTTC
cdr3_aa: CSANSGTSYEQYF

d_call: .
clone_size: many
v_call: TRBV2
j_call: TRBJ2-7
cdr3_nt: TGTGCCAGCGCAGGGGCTACTGACTACGAGCAGTACTTC
cdr3_aa: CASAGATDYEQYF

d_call: TRBD2
clone_size: .
v_call: TRBV4-3
j_call: TRBJ2-3
cdr3_nt: TGCGCCAGCAGCCAGGGAGCGGGGTACACAGATACGCAGTATTTT
cdr3_aa: CASSQGAGYTDTQYF

d_call: TRBD1
clone_size: .
v_call: TRBV12-3/TRBV12-4
j_call: TRBJ2-1
cdr3_nt: TGTGCCAGCAGTTTCGGGACAGGGCCTTCCAATGAGCAGTTCTTC
cdr3_aa: CASSFGTGPSNEQFF

d_call: .
clone_size: few
v_call: TRBV7-2
j_call: TRBJ1-5
cdr3_nt: TGTGCCAGCAGCTTATTCAGGGGTAGCAATCAGCCCCAGCATTTT
cdr3_aa: CASSLFRGSNQPQHF

d_call: TRBD2
clone_size: .
v_call: TRBV5-1
j_call: TRBJ2-7
cdr3_nt: TGCGCCAGCAGCTCCCAGAGCGGGAGGGCCAACGAGCAGTACTTC
cdr3_aa: CASSSQSGRANEQYF

d_call: TRBD2
clone_size: few
v_call: TRBV5-6
j_call: TRBJ2-3
cdr3_nt: TGTGCCAGCAGCCCCATTTCAGGACTAGACGAGGGGTGGTATTTT
cdr3_aa: CASSPISGLDEGWYF

d_call: .
clone_size: .
v_call: TRBV5-5
j_call: TRBJ2-7
cdr3_nt: TGTGCCAGCAGCCCGCGGGATTTCTACGAGCAGTACTTC
cdr3_aa: CASSPRDFYEQYF

d_call: TRBD1
clone_size: .
v_call: TRBV6-5
j_call: TRBJ1-4
cdr3_nt: TGTGCCAGCAGTTACGCCGGGACAGGGGACGAAAAACTGTTTTTT
cdr3_aa: CASSYAGTGDEKLFF

d_call: .
clone_size: few
v_call: TRBV4-3
j_call: TRBJ2-1
cdr3_nt: TGCGCCAGCAGCTCTCGTGAGGGAGGCAATGAGCAGTTCTTC
cdr3_aa: CASSSREGGNEQFF

d_call: .
clone_size: .
v_call: TRBV29-1
j_call: TRBJ2-2
cdr3_nt: TGCAGCGTTGACAGCCCGGCGAACACCGGGGAGCTGTTTTTT
cdr3_aa: CSVDSPANTGELFF

d_call: .
clone_size: .
v_call: TRBV9
j_call: TRBJ2-1
cdr3_nt: TGTGCCAGCAGCGGTGTCGGGAGCGTCTACAATGAGCAGTTCTTC
cdr3_aa: CASSGVGSVYNEQFF

d_call: .
clone_size: .
v_call: TRBV20-1
j_call: TRBJ1-2
cdr3_nt: TGCAGTGCTAGACCGTCTAGGGGCTACACCTTC
cdr3_aa: CSARPSRGYTF

d_call: .
clone_size: .
v_call: TRBV4-2
j_call: TRBJ1-6
cdr3_nt: TGTGCCAGCAGCCAAGATCTTCTCCTTGGAAATTTGGCCAATTCACCCCTCCACTTT
cdr3_aa: CASSQDLLLGNLANSPLHF

d_call: TRBD2
clone_size: .
v_call: TRBV5-5
j_call: TRBJ2-3
cdr3_nt: TGTGCCAGCAGCTTACTAATCGGGGGGGCCACAGATACGCAGTATTTT
cdr3_aa: CASSLLIGGATDTQYF

d_call: .
clone_size: many
v_call: TRBV6-1
j_call: TRBJ2-1
cdr3_nt: TGTGCCAGCAGTCCCCGGGTCAGCTCCTACAATGAGCAGTTCTTC
cdr3_aa: CASSPRVSSYNEQFF

d_call: TRBD2
clone_size: few
v_call: TRBV28
j_call: TRBJ2-7
cdr3_nt: TGTGCCAGCAGCTCATCTAGCGGGAATCGGTACGAGCAGTACTTC
cdr3_aa: CASSSSSGNRYEQYF

d_call: TRBD2
clone_size: .
v_call: TRBV20-1
j_call: TRBJ2-5
cdr3_nt: TGCAGTGCCGTATCGACTAGCGGGAGAGAGACCCAGTACTTC
cdr3_aa: CSAVSTSGRETQYF

d_call: TRBD2
clone_size: few
v_call: TRBV2
j_call: TRBJ2-5
cdr3_nt: TGTGCCAGCAACTGGGCTAGCGGGCAAGAGACCCAGTACTTC
cdr3_aa: CASNWASGQETQYF

d_call: .
clone_size: .
v_call: TRBV12-3/TRBV12-4
j_call: TRBJ2-5
cdr3_nt: TGTGCCAGCAGTCCCCGCCCAGGGGGGTATGGGGAGACCCAGTACTTC
cdr3_aa: CASSPRPGGYGETQYF

d_call: .
clone_size: few
v_call: TRBV29-1
j_call: TRBJ2-7
cdr3_nt: TGCAGCGTTGTCGGCAGGTTCGGAAACGAGCAGTACTTC
cdr3_aa: CSVVGRFGNEQYF

d_call: .
clone_size: few
v_call: TRBV28
j_call: TRBJ2-5
cdr3_nt: TGTGCCAGCAGTTTAAACCGGGAGCTTGCCGGGCAGACCCAGTACTTC
cdr3_aa: CASSLNRELAGQTQYF

d_call: TRBD1
clone_size: few
v_call: TRBV28
j_call: TRBJ2-1
cdr3_nt: TGTGCCAGCAGTTCATCGGGACAGGGTAACAATGAGCAGTTCTTC
cdr3_aa: CASSSSGQGNNEQFF

d_call: TRBD2
clone_size: few
v_call: TRBV5-1
j_call: TRBJ2-1
cdr3_nt: TGCGCCAGCAGCCCCCGGACTAGCGGGGGGGCTCGGAATGAGCAGTTCTTC
cdr3_aa: CASSPRTSGGARNEQFF

d_call: .
clone_size: .
v_call: TRBV20-1
j_call: TRBJ1-1
cdr3_nt: TGCAGTGCGCAAGGGGGTATGAACACTGAAGCTTTCTTT
cdr3_aa: CSAQGGMNTEAFF

d_call: .
clone_size: few
v_call: TRBV27
j_call: TRBJ1-5
cdr3_nt: TGTGCCAGCAGACTAGGGGGGCCCAATCAGCCCCAGCATTTT
cdr3_aa: CASRLGGPNQPQHF

d_call: TRBD1
clone_size: .
v_call: TRBV25-1
j_call: TRBJ2-5
cdr3_nt: TGTGCCAGCAGTGAAAACAGGGGTTGGGAGACCCAGTACTTC
cdr3_aa: CASSENRGWETQYF

d_call: TRBD1
clone_size: .
v_call: TRBV18
j_call: TRBJ2-1
cdr3_nt: TGTGCCAGCTCACCGTCGACGGGACAGGGTTACAATGAGCAGTTCTTC
cdr3_aa: CASSPSTGQGYNEQFF

d_call: .
clone_size: .
v_call: TRBV6-5
j_call: TRBJ2-1
cdr3_nt: TGTGCCAGCAGTTACGCACTGACCCGTGAGCAGTTCTTC
cdr3_aa: CASSYALTREQFF